Listed here are 17 T cell receptor beta chains from one sample, sequenced in a study of blood T cell repertoires in COVID-19. Only in-frame clones appear in the TCRdb table, and some are missing; sequencing was by immunoSEQ multiplex PCR. The sample has under 65,000 clones, roughly four fifths seen once; the top ten hold around a third. The sequenced sample consisted of peripheral blood. The receptors come from a man aged 60-69 years with COVID-19, enrolled during active disease.

The chain joins TRBV5-1 to TRBJ2-5, with D possibly matching TRBD1 (6 bases). The V gene's germline CDR1 is SGHRS and CDR2 YFSETQ. Trimming took off 5 bases at V and 4 bases at J, with 12 bases between the two ends. CDR3 length equals 13 residues. The CDR3 is CASSSDSRETQYF. The CDR3 nucleotides are TGCGCCAGCAGTTCGGACAGCAGAGAGACCCAGTACTTC.

This chain links TRBV18 with TRBJ2-2; the match to TRBD1 covers 7 bases. The CDR3 sequence is 15 residues long. Trimming took 5 bases from V and 1 from J; bases not matched to a gene: 4. The germline V gene has CDR1 KGHSH and CDR2 LQKENI. The CDR3 DNA follows: TGTGCCAGCTCAATCGACAGGGAGAACACCGGGGAGCTGTTTTTT. Translated: CASSIDRENTGELFF.

This chain uses TRBV27 with TRBJ1-2; 9 bases fit TRBD1. In germline, CDR1 is MNHEY, CDR2 SMNVEV (reference sequence). The CDR3 is made up of 14 amino acids. The V and J ends lost 5 bases and 7 bases, in that order; junction bases with no gene match: 8. In nucleotides, the CDR3 is TGTGCCAGCAGTCCTTGGACAGGGGTTGGTGGCTACACCTTC. It encodes CASSPWTGVGGYTF.

The rearrangement uses TRBV2 and TRBJ1-3, with D unclear. V was clipped by 5 bases and J by 2 bases, with 16 bases between them. This CDR3 comprises 16 residues. The germline CDR1 and CDR2 sequences are SNHLY and FYNNEI. In DNA, the CDR3 is TGTGCCAGCAGTTATAGCGGCACTAAGACTGGAAACACCATATATTTT. Encoded protein: CASSYSGTKTGNTIYF.

This clone was observed once. The chain carries TRBV6-5 and TRBJ2-5; 9 positions agree with TRBD1. The CDR3 length is 13 residues. The germline V gene encodes CDR1 MNHEY and CDR2 SVGAGI. V shed 10 bases, J shed 3 bases, and the junction held 6 bases outside the gene matches. The CDR3 sequence: CATGTGIKETQYF. As DNA, the CDR3 is TGTGCCACCGGGACAGGGATAAAAGAGACCCAGTACTTC.

The chain couples TRBV15 to TRBJ2-7; 7 bases match TRBD1. V trimming: 5 bases; J trimming: 3 bases; junction bases outside the gene matches: 7. CDR1 is LNHNV, CDR2 YYDKDF, per germline (reference sequence). This CDR3 is built from 14 residues. The CDR3 DNA follows: TGTGCCACCAGCTCGCCGGGACAGAACTACGAGCAGTACTTC. Amino acid sequence: CATSSPGQNYEQYF.

In its sample, this clone was seen a few times. J is TRBJ2-1 and V is TRBV19; no reliable D call. V was clipped by 8 bases and J by 0 bases, with 11 bases between them. Germline V gene sequence: CDR1 LNHDA, CDR2 SQIVND (reference sequence). This CDR3 has 14 amino acids. The CDR3 DNA sequence: TGTGCCAGTCGACAACTGAGCTCCTACAATGAGCAGTTCTTC. This encodes CASRQLSSYNEQFF. The complete variable domain, with remaining parts taken from reference TRBV19 and TRBJ2-1, reads DGGITQSPKYLFRKEGQNVTLSCEQNLNHDAMYWYRQDPGQGLRLIYYSQIVNDFQKGDIAEGYSVSREKKESFPLTVTSAQKNPTAFYLCASRQLSSYNEQFFGPGTRLTVL.

V is TRBV6-6 and J is TRBJ2-3, with 8 bases fitting TRBD2. CDR1 MNHNY and CDR2 SVGAGI come from the germline V gene (reference sequence). The CDR3 has 14 residues. The V gene end was trimmed by 4 bases and the J gene end by 4 bases; junction bases not matched to a gene: 4. As DNA, the CDR3 is TGTGCCAGCAGTTCGGGGGGGCTCGCAGATACGCAGTATTTT. It yields the protein CASSSGGLADTQYF.

This clone was found a few times. The chain joins TRBV3-1 (or the pseudogene TRBV3-2) to TRBJ2-5, with TRBD1 matching 7 bases. V was clipped by 4 bases and J by 5 bases; unmatched bases: 10. The CDR3 loop spans 15 amino acids. CDR1 and CDR2 (germline): LGHDT, YNNKEL (reference sequence). This chain's CDR3 is CASSLGRQGRETQYF. DNA for the CDR3: TGTGCCAGCAGCCTAGGACGACAGGGCCGGGAGACCCAGTACTTC.

V usage is TRBV5-6 and J usage is TRBJ1-1, with D hard to call. Germline assignment: CDR1 SGHDT and CDR2 YYEEEE. Trimming took 0 bases from V and 3 from J, leaving 6 bases between them. The CDR3 length is 13 residues. CDR3 in amino acids: CASSLATYTEAFF. The DNA for the CDR3 is TGTGCCAGCAGCTTGGCCACTTACACTGAAGCTTTCTTT.

This chain uses TRBV7-3 with TRBJ2-1; 9 positions match TRBD1. Germline-derived CDR1 and CDR2 are SGHTA and FQGTGA. V shed 6 bases and J 6 bases; nucleotides not matched to a gene: 6. The CDR3 length is 14 residues. The CDR3 DNA follows: TGTGCCAGCAGGTACGGACAGGGGACCAATGAGCAGTTCTTC. It yields the protein CASRYGQGTNEQFF. Full variable domain (rest looked up from reference TRBV7-3 and TRBJ2-1): GAGVSQTPSNKVTEKGKYVELRCDPISGHTALYWYRQSLGQGPEFLIYFQGTGAADDSGLPNDRFFAVRPEGSVSTLKIQRTERGDSAVYLCASRYGQGTNEQFFGPGTRLTVL.

This clone has just a few counts. The rearrangement joins TRBV14 to TRBJ2-5; TRBD2 agrees at 7 bases. Germline V lookup: CDR1 SGHDN, CDR2 FVKESK. J was trimmed by 4 bases and V by 6 bases; bases with no gene match: 11. This CDR3 spans 15 amino acids. The DNA for the CDR3 is TGTGCCAGCAGTTGGGGAGGGCAGCCTTCAGAGACCCAGTACTTC. Protein sequence: CASSWGGQPSETQYF.

The J gene is TRBJ1-2, the V gene TRBV6-5, with 7 bases fitting TRBD1. This CDR3 is built from 14 residues. Unmatched junction bases numbered 5, after V lost 4 bases and J lost 3 bases. The germline V gene has CDR1 MNHEY and CDR2 SVGAGI. This CDR3 reads CASSSRDRDYGYTF. For the CDR3, the DNA is TGTGCCAGCAGTTCCCGGGACAGAGACTATGGCTACACCTTC.

The CDR3 nucleotides read TGCGCCAGCAGCTTGCGCGGGGAGGCAGCGGGGATCACCGGGGAGCTGTTTTTT. Residues: CASSLRGEAAGITGELFF. The rearrangement links TRBV5-1 to TRBJ2-2; 7 positions match TRBD2. CDR3 length: 18 residues. J lost 4 bases, V lost 1 base, and 13 bases had no gene match. Germline V CDR1 and CDR2: SGHRS, YFSETQ.

A few counts support this clone. The chain combines TRBV6-5 with TRBJ2-1, with 10 bases that match TRBD2. CDR3 length: 15 amino acids. Germline CDR1 and CDR2: MNHEY and SVGAGI. Germline trimming cut 7 bases from V and 5 bases from J; bases unmatched to any gene: 8. The CDR3 here is CASTEGAGGNNEQFF. In DNA form, the CDR3 reads TGTGCCAGCACCGAGGGAGCGGGAGGGAACAATGAGCAGTTCTTC.

The chain recombines TRBV11-2 with TRBJ2-5; 9 positions agree with TRBD2. Germline values: CDR1 SGHAT, CDR2 FQNNGV. The ends lost 0 bases at V and 5 bases at J; junction bases unmatched: 4. The CDR3 loop spans 15 amino acids. CDR3 region: CASSLDWTSVETQYF. The CDR3 region has the DNA TGTGCCAGCAGCTTAGACTGGACTAGCGTCGAGACCCAGTACTTC. The full variable domain, completed using reference TRBV11-2 and TRBJ2-5, is EAGVAQSPRYKIIEKRQSVAFWCNPISGHATLYWYQQILGQGPKLLIQFQNNGVVDDSQLPKDRFSAERLKGVDSTLKIQPAKLEDSAVYLCASSLDWTSVETQYFGPGTRLLVL.

The rearrangement joins TRBV5-4 to TRBJ2-7; D may be TRBD2 (6 bases). The CDR3 spans 14 residues. The V gene's germline CDR1 is SGHNT and CDR2 YYREEE (reference sequence). Trimming pared 1 base from V and 4 bases from J, leaving 12 bases between. The CDR3 sequence is CASSLRGVVYEQYF. The CDR3 bases are TGTGCCAGCAGCTTGCGCGGGGTTGTATACGAGCAGTACTTC.